The T cell receptor beta chain under discussion was sequenced for a study of cytomegalovirus exposure and HLA in healthy donors. Of note for this clone: Antigen: not known.

V lost 3 bases and J 7 bases, leaving 19 bases between the germline ends. There are 16 residues in the CDR3. Germline CDR1 and CDR2: SGHRS and YFSETQ. Both 60 Vbeta primers and 13 Jbeta primers went into the PCR. TCRdb keeps only in-frame clones here, not all; method: immunoSEQ multiplex PCR. The table records around 100,000 clones, over 60% of them present only once. Study outcomes and limitations: Diagnosis of cytomegalovirus status made by the classifier reportedly showed high specificity and sensitivity.

The chain couples TRBV5-1 to TRBJ1-4; the D gene is possibly TRBD1 (5 bases). The sequenced material came from PBMCs. This sequence originates from a man aged 30 to 39 in good health and CMV-seropositive. CDR3 DNA sequence: TGCGCCAGCAGCTGGGCTAGGACACCCAATTTTGAAAAACTGTTTTTT. The encoded protein is CASSWARTPNFEKLFF.